Shown below are 24 T cell receptor beta chains from a single sample sequenced in a study of tumor-infiltrating lymphocytes in oesophageal squamous cell carcinoma. TCRdb reprocessed the PCR reads via MiXCR and lists one record per CDR3 protein. The sample includes about 20,000 distinct CDR3 sequences, around 40% seen only once; the top ten take 6% to 7%. The sequenced material came from blood. The receptors were gathered from a male donor with esophageal squamous cell carcinoma.

This chain uses TRBV20-1 with TRBJ1-5; tentatively, D is TRBD1 (6 bases). Trimming left V 4 bases short and J 2 bases short, with 9 bases between. The CDR3 is 13 amino acids. In germline, CDR1 is DFQATT, CDR2 SNEGSKA (reference sequence). The CDR3 protein is CSAMGQRNQPQHF. For the CDR3, the DNA is TGCAGTGCTATGGGACAACGCAATCAGCCCCAGCATTTT.

This clonotype appeared a single time. The conserved phenylalanine or tryptophan is not found at the CDR3 terminus, so this likely reflects a read error. Because the CDR3's place on the DNA is in doubt, the DNA is left out and the CDR3 is given as listed by TCRdb. The chain recombines TRBV5-1 with TRBJ2-5; the D call TRBD2 from the table was never checked on the DNA. The CDR3 is 9 residues long, counting both termini. CDR1 is SGHRS and CDR2 is YFSETQ in the germline V gene. This CDR3 is CASSLVPAG.

The CDR3 bases are TGTGCCAGCAGTTTAAAGGGTGGGGCCTCCAATGAGCAGTTCTTC. Encoded protein: CASSLKGGASNEQFF. This rearrangement joins TRBV12-3 or TRBV12-4 to TRBJ2-1, with D tentatively TRBD1 (5 bases). CDR3 size: 15 residues. With 2 bases removed from V and 6 bases from J, the gap between germline ends came to 14 bases.

The chain has TRBV7-2 and TRBJ1-2; D not resolved. With 4 bases removed from V and 7 bases from J, the gap between germline ends came to 22 bases. The CDR3 sequence is 16 residues long. In germline, CDR1 is SGHTA, CDR2 FQGNSA. The CDR3 reads CASSYGDASVVGGYTF. The CDR3 DNA reads as TGTGCCAGCAGCTACGGTGACGCTAGTGTCGTGGGTGGCTACACCTTC.

This clonotype was recorded only once. The V gene is TRBV10-3, the J gene TRBJ2-3, with 11 nucleotides matching TRBD2. After removal of 6 bases from V and 3 bases from J, the junction contained 2 bases not matched to a gene. In germline, CDR1 is ENHRY, CDR2 SYGVKD. This CDR3 contains 14 residues. CDR3 in DNA: TGTGCCATCAGATCTAGCGGGAGGACAGATACGCAGTATTTT. Protein product: CAIRSSGRTDTQYF.

The gene calls are TRBV7-3 and TRBJ2-3; 11 bases align to TRBD2. Germline trimming cut 5 bases from V and 3 bases from J; bases unmatched to any gene: 4. CDR1 and CDR2 (germline): SGHTA, FQGTGA. The CDR3 has 15 amino acids. The CDR3 region is CASSLGTSGTDTQYF. The CDR3, as DNA: TGTGCCAGCAGCCTAGGGACTAGCGGTACAGATACGCAGTATTTT.

This clonotype was detected a few times. Lacking the conserved final phenylalanine or tryptophan, this CDR3 likely reflects a read error. Because the CDR3's place on the DNA is in doubt, the DNA is left out and the CDR3 is given as listed by TCRdb. The rearrangement joins TRBV6-6 to TRBJ2-6; the table names TRBD2, a call not compared with the DNA. CDR1 MNHNY and CDR2 SVGAGI come from the germline V gene (reference sequence). The length of the CDR3 is 8 amino acids, counting both ends. This CDR3 reads CASSYPTS.

In its sample, this clonotype was seen a few times. CDR3 protein: CASSSGQGRGETQYF. For the CDR3, the DNA is TGTGCCAGCAGCTCGGGACAGGGGCGAGGGGAGACCCAGTACTTC. The chain joins TRBV9 to TRBJ2-5; 10 bases line up with TRBD1. In germline, CDR1 is SGDLS, CDR2 YYNGEE. The trim removed 4 bases at V and 5 bases at J, leaving 8 bases unmatched. This CDR3 region has 15 residues.

On this clonotype: Because the CDR3 is missing its conserved closing phenylalanine or tryptophan, this is likely a read error. Because the CDR3's place on the DNA is in doubt, the DNA is left out and the CDR3 is given as listed by TCRdb. This chain links TRBV7-2 with TRBJ2-7; the table names TRBD2, a call not compared with the DNA. CDR1 and CDR2 from the germline V gene are SGHTA and FQGNSA. The length of the CDR3 is 16 amino acids, counting both ends. The CDR3 reads CASKVSDYNSPLHFGN.

Ten or more counts support this clonotype. V is TRBV11-2 and J is TRBJ1-6; D might be TRBD1 (5 bases). Germline values: CDR1 SGHAT, CDR2 FQNNGV. V dropped 1 base and J dropped 0 bases, with 16 bases sitting between them. CDR3 length: 19 residues. Here the CDR3 reads CASSLVFGASSSYNSPLHF. The CDR3 nucleotides are TGTGCCAGCAGCTTAGTATTCGGGGCATCGAGCTCCTATAATTCACCCCTCCACTTT.

Many counts were recorded for this clonotype. V is TRBV2 and J is TRBJ1-3; D call uncertain. CDR3 length: 15 amino acids. The V and J ends lost 7 bases and 0 bases respectively, with 13 bases between them. Germline V gives CDR1 SNHLY, CDR2 FYNNEI. The CDR3 nucleotides are TGTGCCAGCACATCCGGGCCAAACTCTGGAAACACCATATATTTT. Its protein product is CASTSGPNSGNTIYF.

In this sample, this clonotype turned up many times. The chain has TRBV19 and TRBJ2-7, with 7 bases fitting TRBD2. The V segment lost 3 bases and the J segment 0 bases; nucleotides outside the gene matches: 5. CDR1 and CDR2 (germline): LNHDA, SQIVND (reference sequence). This CDR3 is 15 amino acids long. DNA of the CDR3: TGTGCCAGTAGTATTATGGCGGGGGACTCCTACGAGCAGTACTTC. The encoded protein is CASSIMAGDSYEQYF. The complete variable domain, with remaining parts taken from reference TRBV19 and TRBJ2-7, reads DGGITQSPKYLFRKEGQNVTLSCEQNLNHDAMYWYRQDPGQGLRLIYYSQIVNDFQKGDIAEGYSVSREKKESFPLTVTSAQKNPTAFYLCASSIMAGDSYEQYFGPGTRLTVT.

This clonotype was seen at least ten times. This sequence joins TRBV4-1 and TRBJ2-1; D uncertain. This CDR3 is 14 amino acids long. V shed 5 bases and J shed 5 bases, with 13 bases lying between them. Germline V lookup: CDR1 MGHRA, CDR2 YSYEKL. CDR3 in DNA: TGCGCCAGCAGCATTACAGACCCGAACAATGAGCAGTTCTTC. Translating gives CASSITDPNNEQFF.

This clonotype was observed once. The rearrangement uses TRBV27 and TRBJ1-5; D may be TRBD1 (6 bases). V dropped 2 bases and J dropped 0 bases, with 11 bases sitting between them. The CDR3 has 16 residues. Germline-derived CDR1 and CDR2 are MNHEY and SMNVEV (reference sequence). The CDR3: CASSLGGPSSNQPQHF. The CDR3 coding sequence is TGTGCCAGCAGTTTAGGGGGCCCCAGTAGCAATCAGCCCCAGCATTTT.

This clonotype is medium-sized by share. The chain uses TRBV7-6 and TRBJ2-3, with 14 nucleotides matching TRBD2. Germline-derived CDR1 and CDR2 are SGHVS and FNYEAQ. This CDR3 contains 16 residues. Trimming took 5 bases from V and 6 from J; bases not matched to a gene: 7. CDR3 sequence reads: CASSETSGGAGDTQYF. The CDR3 DNA sequence: TGTGCCAGCAGCGAGACTAGCGGGGGGGCAGGGGATACGCAGTATTTT.

This clonotype has ten or more counts. The chain links TRBV19 to TRBJ1-5; D is undetermined. The CDR3 is 15 amino acids. Trimming removed 3 bases at V and 5 bases at J, with 14 bases between. Per germline, CDR1 LNHDA and CDR2 SQIVND (reference sequence). The CDR3 protein is CASSIGSGDHQPQHF. In nucleotides, the CDR3 is TGTGCCAGTAGTATTGGGAGCGGGGATCATCAGCCCCAGCATTTT. Full variable domain (remainder filled in from reference TRBV19 and TRBJ1-5): DGGITQSPKYLFRKEGQNVTLSCEQNLNHDAMYWYRQDPGQGLRLIYYSQIVNDFQKGDIAEGYSVSREKKESFPLTVTSAQKNPTAFYLCASSIGSGDHQPQHFGDGTRLSIL.

This clonotype is medium-sized. This chain links TRBV11-2 with TRBJ2-1; TRBD2 aligns across 11 bases. Germline V gene data show CDR1 as SGHAT and CDR2 as FQNNGV. The CDR3 extends over 15 amino acids. With 5 bases clipped from V and 8 bases from J, the junction kept 8 bases outside the gene matches. Here the CDR3 DNA reads TGTGCCAGCAGCCCAATAGGGACTAGCGGATATGAGCAGTTCTTC. It encodes CASSPIGTSGYEQFF. Based on the CDR3 plus reference TRBV11-2 and TRBJ2-1, the full variable domain is EAGVAQSPRYKIIEKRQSVAFWCNPISGHATLYWYQQILGQGPKLLIQFQNNGVVDDSQLPKDRFSAERLKGVDSTLKIQPAKLEDSAVYLCASSPIGTSGYEQFFGPGTRLTVL.

The chain employs TRBV6-8 and TRBJ2-3; no definite D call. The end of the DNA aligns better with TRBJ2-7, so the J call may be wrong. CDR1 MNHGY and CDR2 SAAAGT come from the germline V gene. This CDR3 comprises 14 residues. DNA of the CDR3: TGTGCCAGCAGCCCTTGGACCAGCTACAATGAGCAGTACTTC. Its translation is CASSPWTSYNEQYF.

The sample holds one count of this clonotype. Here the CDR3 omits its conserved ending phenylalanine or tryptophan, so a read error is the likely source. The limits of the CDR3 on the DNA are not certain, so only TCRdb's listed CDR3 is given. The CDR3 loop reads CASSLGRDRGPNYGYTFGP. This chain connects TRBV11-2 to TRBJ2-3; the table names TRBD1, a call not compared with the DNA. Germline V gene data show CDR1 as SGHAT and CDR2 as FQNNGV. The CDR3 has 19 amino acids, counting both end residues.

This clonotype was counted at least ten times. The chain links TRBV24-1 to TRBJ2-1; 8 bases line up with TRBD2. Germline V gives CDR1 KGHDR, CDR2 SFDVKD. J lost 7 bases, V lost 1 base, and 5 bases had no gene match. The CDR3 contains 15 residues. The CDR3 protein is CATSDFRGGGNEQFF. The CDR3 coding sequence is TGTGCCACCAGTGATTTTCGGGGGGGGGGTAATGAGCAGTTCTTC.

V and J are TRBV7-3 and TRBJ2-5; unclear D gene. Judging by the DNA end, TRBJ2-7 fits better; the J call may be wrong. This CDR3 has 12 residues. Germline loops: CDR1 SGHTA, CDR2 FQGTGA. CDR3 protein: CASSLLDYEQYF. The CDR3, as DNA: TGTGCCAGCAGCTTACTCGACTACGAGCAGTACTTC.

The chain uses TRBV7-6 and TRBJ2-1; D gene ambiguous. The V gene lost 8 bases and the J gene lost 5 bases, with 7 bases spanning the gap. The CDR3 consists of 11 residues. CDR1 and CDR2 from the germline V gene are SGHVS and FNYEAQ. CDR3 residues: CASGRNNEQFF. The CDR3, as DNA: TGTGCCAGCGGACGGAACAATGAGCAGTTCTTC.

In this sample, this clonotype turned up many times. V and J are TRBV6-1 and TRBJ2-7, with 7 bases aligning to TRBD1. The V and J ends lost 6 bases and 3 bases, in that order; junction bases with no gene match: 5. CDR3 length: 13 residues. Germline values: CDR1 MNHNS, CDR2 SASEGT. The DNA for the CDR3 is TGTGCCAGCAGCCTGGGACAGAACTACGAGCAGTACTTC. Its protein is CASSLGQNYEQYF.

The chain combines TRBV12-1 with TRBJ2-7; the table's TRBD1 call for D was not verified on the DNA. TRBV12-1 is given as a pseudogene. This CDR3 has 13 amino acids. The DNA for the CDR3 is TGTGCCAGCAGGGACAGGTTCGTGAGGGAGCAGTACTTC. Translating gives CASRDRFVREQYF.